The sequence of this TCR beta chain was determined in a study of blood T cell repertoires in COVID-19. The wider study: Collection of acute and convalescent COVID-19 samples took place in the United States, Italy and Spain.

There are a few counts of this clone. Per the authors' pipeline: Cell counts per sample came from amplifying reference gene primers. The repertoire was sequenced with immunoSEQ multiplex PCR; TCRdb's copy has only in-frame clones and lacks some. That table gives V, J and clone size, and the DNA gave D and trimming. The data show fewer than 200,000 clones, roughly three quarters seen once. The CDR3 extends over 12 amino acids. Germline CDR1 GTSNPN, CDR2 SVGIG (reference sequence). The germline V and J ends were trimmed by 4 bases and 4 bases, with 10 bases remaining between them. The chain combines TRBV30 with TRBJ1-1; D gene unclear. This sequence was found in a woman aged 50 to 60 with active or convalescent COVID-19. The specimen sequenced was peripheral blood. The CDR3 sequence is CAWTAGGTEAFF. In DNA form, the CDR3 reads TGTGCCTGGACCGCGGGAGGCACTGAAGCTTTCTTT. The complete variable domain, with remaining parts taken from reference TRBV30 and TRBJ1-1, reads SQTIHQWPATLVQPVGSPLSLECTVEGTSNPNLYWYRQAAGRGLQLLFYSVGIGQISSEVPQNLSASRPQDRQFILSSKKLLLSDSGFYLCAWTAGGTEAFFGQGTRLTVV.